A single sample is the source of the 8 T cell receptor beta chains below, sequenced in a study of molecular identifiers for immune sequencing clone quantification. Via MiXCR, TCRdb re-called the PCR reads, giving one row per CDR3 protein. The repertoire has 400,000 to 600,000 distinct CDR3 sequences, about a fifth of them found once; the top ten carry about 0.8%. Sample: naive CD8+ T cells from blood, with Jurkat cell RNA spiked in. The sample's subset: FACS-sorted CD8+CD4-CCR7+CD45RA+ naive T cells. The source is a human donor in good health. Some libraries in this study had Jurkat cell RNA spiked in.

The chain combines TRBV27 with TRBJ1-1, with no clear D. The CDR3 length is 19 residues. The V gene's germline CDR1 is MNHEY and CDR2 SMNVEV (reference sequence). V shed 2 bases and J shed 1 base, with 23 bases lying between them. CDR3 nucleotides: TGTGCCAGCAGTTTACGAGGGTGGGCAGCCATCGCTTCGAACACTGAAGCTTTCTTT. This codes for CASSLRGWAAIASNTEAFF.

Concerning this clonotype itself: A much more abundant neighbour one base away suggests this may be a read error. The chain links TRBV7-6 to TRBJ1-1, with D unclear. Trimming cost V 1 base and J 0 bases, with 15 bases left between them. CDR3 length: 17 residues. Germline V gene sequence: CDR1 SGHVS, CDR2 FNYEAQ. The CDR3 DNA reads as TGTGCCAGCAGCTTAGTCCCTCACAGCGTAATGAACACTGAAGCTTTCTTT. It translates to CASSLVPHSVMNTEAFF.

This clonotype was detected ten times or more. The chain is built from TRBV20-1 and TRBJ2-3; TRBD2 matches at 9 bases. Trimming removed 2 bases from V and 3 bases from J; junction bases left unmatched: 9. The CDR3 sequence is 16 residues long. Germline assignment: CDR1 DFQATT and CDR2 SNEGSKA (reference sequence). In DNA, the CDR3 is TGCAGTGCTAGACCTTCAACTAGCGGGCGGACAGATACGCAGTATTTT. Translation gives CSARPSTSGRTDTQYF.

The rearrangement joins TRBV11-2 to TRBJ2-7; a weak D match, TRBD1 (6 bases). CDR3 size: 15 residues. The germline V and J ends were trimmed by 2 bases and 2 bases, with 13 bases remaining between them. Germline V lookup: CDR1 SGHAT, CDR2 FQNNGV. This CDR3 is CASSLWRTAAYEQYF. The CDR3 DNA reads TGTGCCAGCAGCTTATGGCGGACAGCGGCCTACGAGCAGTACTTC.

The rearrangement links TRBV27 to TRBJ1-5; D gene ambiguous. Germline V gene lookup returns CDR1 MNHEY and CDR2 SMNVEV (reference sequence). V dropped 5 bases and J dropped 0 bases, with 8 bases sitting between them. This CDR3 is 14 amino acids long. CDR3 DNA sequence: TGTGCCAGCAGTCCGCGGTATAGCAATCAGCCCCAGCATTTT. The encoded protein is CASSPRYSNQPQHF.

This clonotype was found a few times. Germline and junction disagree at one end, which may indicate a read error. The chain links TRBV29-1 to TRBJ2-1; no clear D. In germline, CDR1 is SQVTM, CDR2 ANQGSEA. The CDR3 covers 11 residues. CDR3 sequence: CGVEAGGEQFF. CDR3 bases: TGCGGCGTTGAAGCAGGCGGTGAGCAGTTCTTC.

The genes are TRBV7-9 and TRBJ1-1, with TRBD1 identical over 11 bases. V trimming: 4 bases; J trimming: 3 bases; junction bases outside the gene matches: 4. The V gene's germline CDR1 is SEHNR and CDR2 FQNEAQ (reference sequence). This CDR3 contains 15 residues. For the CDR3, the DNA is TGTGCCAGCAGCTCCCGGGACAGGGGGGACACTGAAGCTTTCTTT. Its translation is CASSSRDRGDTEAFF.

Notes on this clonotype: The junction differs from germline at one of its ends, possibly a read error. The chain is built from TRBV12-3 or TRBV12-4 and TRBJ2-5, with D maybe TRBD1 (5 bases). This CDR3 is 14 amino acids long. The CDR3 reads CACSFPTAGRTQYF. CDR3 DNA sequence: TGTGCCTGCAGTTTCCCGACAGCCGGCCGGACCCAGTACTTC.